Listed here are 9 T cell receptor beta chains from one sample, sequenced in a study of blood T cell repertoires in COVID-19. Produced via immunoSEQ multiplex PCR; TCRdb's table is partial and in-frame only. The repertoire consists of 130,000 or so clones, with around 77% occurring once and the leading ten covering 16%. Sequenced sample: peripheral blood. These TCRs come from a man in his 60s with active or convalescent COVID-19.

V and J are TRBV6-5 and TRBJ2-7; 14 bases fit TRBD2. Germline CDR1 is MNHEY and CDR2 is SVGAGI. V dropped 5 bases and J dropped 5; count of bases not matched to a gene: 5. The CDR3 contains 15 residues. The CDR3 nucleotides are TGTGCCAGCAGTACCGGACTAGCGGGAGGACACGAGCAGTACTTC. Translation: CASSTGLAGGHEQYF.

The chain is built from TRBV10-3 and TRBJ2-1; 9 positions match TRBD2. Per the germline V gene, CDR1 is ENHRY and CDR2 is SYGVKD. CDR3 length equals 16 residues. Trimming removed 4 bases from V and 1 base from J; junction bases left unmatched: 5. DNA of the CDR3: TGTGCCATCAGTGCCTTAGCGGGAGCGTCCTACAATGAGCAGTTCTTC. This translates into CAISALAGASYNEQFF.

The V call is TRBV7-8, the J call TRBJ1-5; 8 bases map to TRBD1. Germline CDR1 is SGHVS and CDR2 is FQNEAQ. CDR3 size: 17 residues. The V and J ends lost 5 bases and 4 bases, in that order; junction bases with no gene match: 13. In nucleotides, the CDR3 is TGTGCCAGCAGCCTATCGAAGCCGGGACAGGCTAATCAGCCCCAGCATTTT. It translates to CASSLSKPGQANQPQHF.

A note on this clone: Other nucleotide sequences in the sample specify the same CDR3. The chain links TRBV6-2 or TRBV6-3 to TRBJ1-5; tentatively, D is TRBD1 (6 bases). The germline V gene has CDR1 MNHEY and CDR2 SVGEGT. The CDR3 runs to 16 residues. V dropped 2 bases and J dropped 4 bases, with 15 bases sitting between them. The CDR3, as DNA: TGTGCCAGCAGTTACGGTGGAGAGACAGGAAATCAGCCCCAGCATTTT. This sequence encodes CASSYGGETGNQPQHF.

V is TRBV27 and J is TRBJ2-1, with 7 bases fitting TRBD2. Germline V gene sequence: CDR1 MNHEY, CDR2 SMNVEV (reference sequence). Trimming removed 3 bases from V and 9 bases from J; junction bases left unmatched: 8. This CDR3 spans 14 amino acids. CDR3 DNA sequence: TGTGCCAGCAGTTTGCTCAGCGGGAAGGGTGAGCAGTTCTTC. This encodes CASSLLSGKGEQFF.

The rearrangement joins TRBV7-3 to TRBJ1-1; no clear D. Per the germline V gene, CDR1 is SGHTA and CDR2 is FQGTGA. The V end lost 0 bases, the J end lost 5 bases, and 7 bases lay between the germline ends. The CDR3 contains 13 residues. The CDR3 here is CASSLTRGTEAFF. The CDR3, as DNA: TGTGCCAGCAGCTTAACACGGGGAACTGAAGCTTTCTTT. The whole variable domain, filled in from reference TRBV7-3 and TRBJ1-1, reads GAGVSQTPSNKVTEKGKYVELRCDPISGHTALYWYRQSLGQGPEFLIYFQGTGAADDSGLPNDRFFAVRPEGSVSTLKIQRTERGDSAVYLCASSLTRGTEAFFGQGTRLTVV.

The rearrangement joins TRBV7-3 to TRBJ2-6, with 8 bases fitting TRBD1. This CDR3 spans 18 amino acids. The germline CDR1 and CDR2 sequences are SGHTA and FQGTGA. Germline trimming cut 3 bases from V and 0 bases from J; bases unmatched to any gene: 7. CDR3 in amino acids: CASSLSGTGVSGANVLTF. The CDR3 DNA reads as TGTGCCAGCAGCTTGTCCGGGACAGGAGTCTCTGGGGCCAACGTCCTGACTTTC.

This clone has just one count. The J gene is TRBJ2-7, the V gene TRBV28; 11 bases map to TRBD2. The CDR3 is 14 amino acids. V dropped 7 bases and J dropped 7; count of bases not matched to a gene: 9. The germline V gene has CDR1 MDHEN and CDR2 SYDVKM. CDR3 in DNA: TGTGCCAGCACCACAGGGACTAGCGGTTTGGAGCAGTACTTC. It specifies CASTTGTSGLEQYF.

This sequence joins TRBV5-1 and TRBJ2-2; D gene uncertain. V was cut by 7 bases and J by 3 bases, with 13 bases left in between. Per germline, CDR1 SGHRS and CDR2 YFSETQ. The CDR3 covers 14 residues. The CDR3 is CASRSDGDTGELFF. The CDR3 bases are TGCGCCAGCCGCTCCGACGGAGACACCGGGGAGCTGTTTTTT.